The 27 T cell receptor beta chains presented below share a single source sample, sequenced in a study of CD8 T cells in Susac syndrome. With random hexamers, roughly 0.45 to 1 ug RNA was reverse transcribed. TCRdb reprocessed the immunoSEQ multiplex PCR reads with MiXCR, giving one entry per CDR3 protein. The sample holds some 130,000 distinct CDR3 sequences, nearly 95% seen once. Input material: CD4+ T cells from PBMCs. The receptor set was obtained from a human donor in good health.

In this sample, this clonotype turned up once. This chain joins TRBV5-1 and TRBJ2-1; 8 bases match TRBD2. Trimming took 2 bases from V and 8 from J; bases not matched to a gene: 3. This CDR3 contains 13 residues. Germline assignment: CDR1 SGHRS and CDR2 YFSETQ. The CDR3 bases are TGCGCCAGCAGCTTTACGGGGGGGGATGAGCAGTTCTTC. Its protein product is CASSFTGGDEQFF.

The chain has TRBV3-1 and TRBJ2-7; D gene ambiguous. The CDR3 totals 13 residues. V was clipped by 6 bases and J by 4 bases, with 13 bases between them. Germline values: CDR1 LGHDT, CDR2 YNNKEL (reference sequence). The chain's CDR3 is CASSLPPGYEQYF. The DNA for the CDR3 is TGTGCCAGCAGTCTCCCCCCCGGTTACGAGCAGTACTTC.

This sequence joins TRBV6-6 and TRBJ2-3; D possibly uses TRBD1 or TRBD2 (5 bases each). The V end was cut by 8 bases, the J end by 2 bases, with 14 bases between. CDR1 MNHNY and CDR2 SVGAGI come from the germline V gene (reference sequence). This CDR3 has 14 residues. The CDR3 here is CASLFGTITDTQYF. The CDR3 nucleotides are TGTGCCAGCTTATTCGGGACGATCACAGATACGCAGTATTTT.

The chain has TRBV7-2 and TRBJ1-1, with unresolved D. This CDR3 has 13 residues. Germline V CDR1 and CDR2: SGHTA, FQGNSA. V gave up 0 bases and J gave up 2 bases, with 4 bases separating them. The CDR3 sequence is CASSLAINTEAFF. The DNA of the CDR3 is TGTGCCAGCAGCTTAGCTATCAACACTGAAGCTTTCTTT. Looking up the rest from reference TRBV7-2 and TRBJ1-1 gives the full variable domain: GAGVSQSPSNKVTEKGKDVELRCDPISGHTALYWYRQSLGQGLEFLIYFQGNSAPDKSGLPSDRFSAERTGGSVSTLTIQRTQQEDSAVYLCASSLAINTEAFFGQGTRLTVV.

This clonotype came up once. The CDR3 DNA follows: TGTGCCAGCAGCTTAGCCCTCCGACTAGCGGTGAACACCGGGGAGCTGTTTTTT. It codes for CASSLALRLAVNTGELFF. V gene TRBV7-9 combines with J gene TRBJ2-2, with 9 bases matching TRBD2. Germline V gives CDR1 SEHNR, CDR2 FQNEAQ (reference sequence). The trim removed 0 bases at V and 1 base at J, leaving 6 bases unmatched. This CDR3 is built from 18 residues. Combining the CDR3 with reference TRBV7-9 and TRBJ2-2 gives the whole variable domain DTGVSQNPRHKITKRGQNVTFRCDPISEHNRLYWYRQTLGQGPEFLTYFQNEAQLEKSRLLSDRFSAERPKGSFSTLEIQRTEQGDSAMYLCASSLALRLAVNTGELFFGEGSRLTVL.

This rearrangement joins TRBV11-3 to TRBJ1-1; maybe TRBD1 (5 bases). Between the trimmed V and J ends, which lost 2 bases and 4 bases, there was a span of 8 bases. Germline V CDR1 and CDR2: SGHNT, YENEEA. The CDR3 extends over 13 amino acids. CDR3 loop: CASSLTRVTEAFF. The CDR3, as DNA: TGTGCCAGCAGCTTAACCAGGGTCACTGAAGCTTTCTTT.

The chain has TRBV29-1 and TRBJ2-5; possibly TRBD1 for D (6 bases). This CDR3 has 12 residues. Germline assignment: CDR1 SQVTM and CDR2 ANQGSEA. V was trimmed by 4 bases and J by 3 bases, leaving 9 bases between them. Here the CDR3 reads CSVGQAEETQYF. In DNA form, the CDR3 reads TGCAGCGTTGGACAGGCGGAAGAGACCCAGTACTTC.

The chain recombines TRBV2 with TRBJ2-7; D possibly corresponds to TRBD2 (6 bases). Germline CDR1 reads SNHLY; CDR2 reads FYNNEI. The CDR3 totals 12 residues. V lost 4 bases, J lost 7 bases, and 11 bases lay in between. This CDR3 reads CASSGAGGEQYF. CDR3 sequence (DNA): TGTGCCAGCAGTGGGGCCGGAGGGGAGCAGTACTTC.

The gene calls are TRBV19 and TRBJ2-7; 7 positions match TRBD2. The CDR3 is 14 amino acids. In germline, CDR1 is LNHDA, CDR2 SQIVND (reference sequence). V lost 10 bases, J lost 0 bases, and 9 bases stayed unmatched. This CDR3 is CATQRASGSYEQYF. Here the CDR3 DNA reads TGTGCCACCCAGAGGGCTAGCGGCTCCTACGAGCAGTACTTC.

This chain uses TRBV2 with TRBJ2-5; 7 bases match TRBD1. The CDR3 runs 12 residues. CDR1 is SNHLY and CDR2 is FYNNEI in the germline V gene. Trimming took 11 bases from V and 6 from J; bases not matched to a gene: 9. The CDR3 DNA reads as TGTGCCGGGAAGGGGGCTTTGAAGACCCAGTACTTC. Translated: CAGKGALKTQYF. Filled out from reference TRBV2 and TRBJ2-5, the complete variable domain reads EPEVTQTPSHQVTQMGQEVILRCVPISNHLYFYWYRQILGQKVEFLVSFYNNEISEKSEIFDDQFSVERPDGSNFTLKIRSTKLEDSAMYFCAGKGALKTQYFGPGTRLLVL.

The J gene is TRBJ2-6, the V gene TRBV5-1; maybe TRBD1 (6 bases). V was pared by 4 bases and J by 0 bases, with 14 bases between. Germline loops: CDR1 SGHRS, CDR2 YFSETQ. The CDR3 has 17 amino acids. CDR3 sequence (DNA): TGCGCCAGCAGCCAGGGACACTTTAGCTCTGGGGCCAACGTCCTGACTTTC. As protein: CASSQGHFSSGANVLTF.

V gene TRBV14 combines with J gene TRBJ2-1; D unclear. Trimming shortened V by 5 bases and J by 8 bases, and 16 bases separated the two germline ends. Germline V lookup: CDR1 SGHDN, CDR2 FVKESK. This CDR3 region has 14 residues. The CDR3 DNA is TGTGCCAGCAGCGGCCGGGCGTTCAGCGATGAGCAGTTCTTC. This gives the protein CASSGRAFSDEQFF.

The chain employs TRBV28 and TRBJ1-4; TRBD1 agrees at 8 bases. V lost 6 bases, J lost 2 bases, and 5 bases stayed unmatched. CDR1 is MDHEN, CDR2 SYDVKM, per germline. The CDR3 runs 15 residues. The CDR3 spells CASRSGGATNEKLFF. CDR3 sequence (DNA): TGTGCCAGCAGATCAGGGGGCGCGACTAATGAAAAACTGTTTTTT.

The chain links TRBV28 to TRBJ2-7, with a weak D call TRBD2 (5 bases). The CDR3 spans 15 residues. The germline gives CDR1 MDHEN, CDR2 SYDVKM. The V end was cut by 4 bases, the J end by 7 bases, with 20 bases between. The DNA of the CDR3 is TGTGCCAGCAGTTCCCCCCGCTGGAGCGGCGTGGAGCAGTACTTC. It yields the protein CASSSPRWSGVEQYF.

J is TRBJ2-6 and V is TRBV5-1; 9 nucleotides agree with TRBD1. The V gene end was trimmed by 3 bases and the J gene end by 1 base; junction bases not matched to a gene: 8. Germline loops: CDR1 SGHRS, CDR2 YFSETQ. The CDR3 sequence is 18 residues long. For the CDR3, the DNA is TGCGCCAGCAGCTATCGGACAGGGGCCAAATCTGGGGCCAACGTCCTGACTTTC. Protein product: CASSYRTGAKSGANVLTF.

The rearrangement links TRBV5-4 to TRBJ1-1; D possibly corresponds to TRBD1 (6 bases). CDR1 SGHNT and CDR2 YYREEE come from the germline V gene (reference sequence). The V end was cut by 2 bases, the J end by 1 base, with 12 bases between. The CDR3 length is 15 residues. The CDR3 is CASSFAGAANTEAFF. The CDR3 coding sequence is TGTGCCAGCAGCTTTGCGGGGGCCGCGAACACTGAAGCTTTCTTT. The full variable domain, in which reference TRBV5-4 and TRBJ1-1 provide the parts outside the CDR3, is ETGVTQSPTHLIKTRGQQVTLRCSSQSGHNTVSWYQQALGQGPQFIFQYYREEENGRGNFPPRFSGLQFPNYSSELNVNALELDDSALYLCASSFAGAANTEAFFGQGTRLTVV.

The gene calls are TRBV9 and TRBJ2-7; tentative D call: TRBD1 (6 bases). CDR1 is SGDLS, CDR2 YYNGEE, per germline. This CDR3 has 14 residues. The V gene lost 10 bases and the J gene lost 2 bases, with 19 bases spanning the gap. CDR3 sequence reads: CAVTPGHQTYEQYF. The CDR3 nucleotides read TGTGCCGTAACCCCGGGACACCAGACCTACGAGCAGTACTTC. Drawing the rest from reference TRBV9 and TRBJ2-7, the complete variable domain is DSGVTQTPKHLITATGQRVTLRCSPRSGDLSVYWYQQSLDQGLQFLIQYYNGEERAKGNILERFSAQQFPDLHSELNLSSLELGDSALYFCAVTPGHQTYEQYFGPGTRLTVT.

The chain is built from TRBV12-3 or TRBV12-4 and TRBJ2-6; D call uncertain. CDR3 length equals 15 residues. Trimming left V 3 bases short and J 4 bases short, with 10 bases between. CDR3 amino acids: CASSLRRTGANVLTF. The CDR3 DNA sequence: TGTGCCAGCAGTTTGCGACGGACGGGGGCCAACGTCCTGACTTTC.

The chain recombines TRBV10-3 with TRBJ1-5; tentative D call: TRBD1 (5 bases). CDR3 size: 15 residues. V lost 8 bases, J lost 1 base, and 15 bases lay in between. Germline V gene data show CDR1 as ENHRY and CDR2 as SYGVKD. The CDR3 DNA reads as TGTGCCATCCGGGGGAGGATATCAAGCAATCAGCCCCAGCATTTT. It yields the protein CAIRGRISSNQPQHF.

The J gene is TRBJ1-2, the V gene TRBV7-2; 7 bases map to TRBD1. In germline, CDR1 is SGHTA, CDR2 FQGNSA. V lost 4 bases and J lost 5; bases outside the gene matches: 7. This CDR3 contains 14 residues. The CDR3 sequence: CASSSSGGSYGYTF. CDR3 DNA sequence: TGTGCCAGCAGCTCCTCAGGGGGAAGTTATGGCTACACCTTC.

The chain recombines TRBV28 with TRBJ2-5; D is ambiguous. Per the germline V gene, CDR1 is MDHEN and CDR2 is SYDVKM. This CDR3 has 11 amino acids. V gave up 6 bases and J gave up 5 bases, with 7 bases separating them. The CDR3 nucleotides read TGTGCCAGCAGCGCGAAGGAGACCCAGTACTTC. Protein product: CASSAKETQYF.

The CDR3 reads CASSSHPEVADTQYF. CDR3 DNA: TGCGCCAGCAGCTCGCACCCGGAAGTGGCGGATACGCAGTATTTT. The V call is TRBV5-1, the J call TRBJ2-3, with D hard to call. This CDR3 is 15 amino acids long. V lost 3 bases to trimming and J lost 6 bases, with 17 bases between them. Germline V lookup: CDR1 SGHRS, CDR2 YFSETQ.

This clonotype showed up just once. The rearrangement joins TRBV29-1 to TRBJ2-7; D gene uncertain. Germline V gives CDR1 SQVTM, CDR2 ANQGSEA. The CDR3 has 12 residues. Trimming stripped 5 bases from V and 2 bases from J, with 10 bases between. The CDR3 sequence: CSVKAETYEQYF. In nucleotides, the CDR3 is TGCAGCGTTAAGGCAGAGACCTACGAGCAGTACTTC.

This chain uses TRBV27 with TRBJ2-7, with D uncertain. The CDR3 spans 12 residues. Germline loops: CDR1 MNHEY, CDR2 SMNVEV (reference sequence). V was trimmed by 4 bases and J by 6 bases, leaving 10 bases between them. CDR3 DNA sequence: TGTGCCAGCAGTTCCCCTGGGTCCGAGCAGTACTTC. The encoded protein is CASSSPGSEQYF.

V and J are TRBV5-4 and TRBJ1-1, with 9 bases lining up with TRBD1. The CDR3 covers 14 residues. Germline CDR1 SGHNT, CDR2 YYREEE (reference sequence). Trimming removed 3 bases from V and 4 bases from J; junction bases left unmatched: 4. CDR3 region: CASSWGQGTTEAFF. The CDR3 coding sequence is TGTGCCAGCAGCTGGGGACAGGGAACCACTGAAGCTTTCTTT.

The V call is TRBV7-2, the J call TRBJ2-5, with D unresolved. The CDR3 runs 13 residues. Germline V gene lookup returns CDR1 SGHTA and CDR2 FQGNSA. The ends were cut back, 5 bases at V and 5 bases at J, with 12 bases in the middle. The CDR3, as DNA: TGTGCCAGCAGCGAGTATCAACGGGAGACCCAGTACTTC. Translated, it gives CASSEYQRETQYF.

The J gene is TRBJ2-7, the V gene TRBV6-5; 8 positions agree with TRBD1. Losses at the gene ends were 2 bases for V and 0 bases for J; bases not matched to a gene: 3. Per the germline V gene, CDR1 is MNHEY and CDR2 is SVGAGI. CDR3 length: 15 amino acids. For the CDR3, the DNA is TGTGCCAGCAGTTACCGGGGGACAGGCTCCTACGAGCAGTACTTC. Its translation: CASSYRGTGSYEQYF.